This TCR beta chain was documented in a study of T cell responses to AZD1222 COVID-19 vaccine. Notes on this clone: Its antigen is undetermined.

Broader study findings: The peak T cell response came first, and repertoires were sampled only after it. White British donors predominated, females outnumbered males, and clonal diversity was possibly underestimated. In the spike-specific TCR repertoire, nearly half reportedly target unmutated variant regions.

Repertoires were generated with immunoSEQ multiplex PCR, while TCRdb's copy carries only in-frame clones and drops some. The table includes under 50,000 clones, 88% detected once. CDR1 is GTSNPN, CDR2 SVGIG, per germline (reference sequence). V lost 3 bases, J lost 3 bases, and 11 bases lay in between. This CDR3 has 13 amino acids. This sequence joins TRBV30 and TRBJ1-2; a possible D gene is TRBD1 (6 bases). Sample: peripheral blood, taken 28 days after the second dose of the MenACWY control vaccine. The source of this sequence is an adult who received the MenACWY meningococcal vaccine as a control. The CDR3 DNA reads TGTGCCTGGAGGGCGCCAGGGGACTATGGCTACACCTTC. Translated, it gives CAWRAPGDYGYTF.